What follows are 18 T cell receptor beta chains derived from one specimen sequenced in a study of T cell responses to AZD1222 COVID-19 vaccine. Here immunoSEQ multiplex PCR was the method, and the copy in TCRdb shows in-frame clones only, minus some. The data show about 100,000 clones, with around 87% seen just once and 4.2% held by the top ten. The material was peripheral blood, obtained on day 0 of MenACWY control vaccination. These receptors all come from an adult in good health.

Here the CDR3 DNA reads TGTGCCAGCAGTCCTAGGGACAACCGGGAGCAGTACTTC. The encoded protein is CASSPRDNREQYF. V and J are TRBV12-3 or TRBV12-4 and TRBJ2-7; a weak D match, TRBD1 (6 bases). The CDR3 sequence is 13 residues long. Trimming cost V 5 bases and J 7 bases, with 15 bases left between them.

V is TRBV4-3 and J is TRBJ1-4, with 7 bases aligning to TRBD1. V was clipped by 3 bases and J by 7 bases; unmatched bases: 5. The CDR3 consists of 14 residues. CDR1 LGHNA and CDR2 YSLEER come from the germline V gene. The CDR3 reads CASSQLGQAEKLFF. CDR3 bases: TGCGCCAGCAGCCAGCTCGGACAGGCTGAAAAACTGTTTTTT.

This clone was picked up a small number of times. The chain is built from TRBV11-3 and TRBJ2-3; no definite D call. The CDR3 is 14 residues long. The ends were cut back, 2 bases at V and 4 bases at J, with 10 bases in the middle. Germline CDR1 and CDR2: SGHNT and YENEEA. The CDR3 DNA sequence: TGTGCCAGCAGCTTAAGGTCAGGACCAGATACGCAGTATTTT. Translation: CASSLRSGPDTQYF.

The chain uses TRBV5-1 and TRBJ1-2; 9 positions match TRBD1. Germline V gene sequence: CDR1 SGHRS, CDR2 YFSETQ. Trimming cost V 0 bases and J 7 bases; bases outside gene matches: 7. The CDR3 loop spans 15 amino acids. CDR3 bases: TGCGCCAGCAGCTTGGAGTTGGGACAGGGACGTGGCTACACCTTC. Protein: CASSLELGQGRGYTF.

The chain combines TRBV15 with TRBJ2-5; D could derive from TRBD1 or TRBD2 (5 bases each). CDR3 length: 15 residues. Germline CDR1 is LNHNV and CDR2 is YYDKDF (reference sequence). Trimming cost V 4 bases and J 0 bases, with 12 bases left between them. CDR3 residues: CATSTGRPYQETQYF. In DNA form, the CDR3 reads TGTGCCACCAGCACGGGGCGGCCGTACCAAGAGACCCAGTACTTC.

V gene TRBV7-2 combines with J gene TRBJ1-3; D might be TRBD1 (5 bases). CDR1 is SGHTA, CDR2 FQGNSA, per germline. Trimming pared 2 bases from V and 0 bases from J, leaving 8 bases between. The CDR3 is 15 amino acids. The CDR3 spells CASSLWGDSGNTIYF. In DNA, the CDR3 is TGTGCCAGCAGCTTATGGGGCGACTCTGGAAACACCATATATTTT. Looking up the rest from reference TRBV7-2 and TRBJ1-3 gives the full variable domain: GAGVSQSPSNKVTEKGKDVELRCDPISGHTALYWYRQSLGQGLEFLIYFQGNSAPDKSGLPSDRFSAERTGGSVSTLTIQRTQQEDSAVYLCASSLWGDSGNTIYFGEGSWLTVV.

The chain employs TRBV11-3 and TRBJ2-2; TRBD2 might be the D (5 bases). The CDR3 is 14 amino acids. V lost 4 bases and J lost 7, with 13 bases in between. CDR1 SGHNT and CDR2 YENEEA come from the germline V gene. CDR3 nucleotides: TGTGCCAGCAGCTCTAGCAGCTGGGGCGGGGAGCTGTTTTTT. Translating gives CASSSSSWGGELFF.

In this sample, this clone turned up once. The chain employs TRBV28 and TRBJ1-3, with D maybe TRBD1 (6 bases). Germline assignment: CDR1 MDHEN and CDR2 SYDVKM. CDR3 size: 15 residues. With 2 bases removed from V and 3 bases from J, the gap between germline ends came to 11 bases. As DNA, the CDR3 is TGTGCCAGCAGTTTAGATTACAGGGTTGGAAACACCATATATTTT. This codes for CASSLDYRVGNTIYF.

CDR3 sequence reads: CASSRAGVRNEQFF. The DNA for the CDR3 is TGTGCCAGCAGTAGGGCAGGGGTGCGCAATGAGCAGTTCTTC. The genes are TRBV6-2 or TRBV6-3 and TRBJ2-1; perhaps TRBD1 as D (6 bases). V dropped 5 bases and J dropped 6 bases, with 14 bases sitting between them. The CDR3 contains 14 residues. Germline CDR1 and CDR2: MNHEY and SVGEGT.

This sequence joins TRBV19 and TRBJ1-1, with D possibly matching TRBD1 (6 bases). The CDR3 covers 16 residues. Per the germline V gene, CDR1 is LNHDA and CDR2 is SQIVND (reference sequence). Trimming removed 4 bases at V and 5 bases at J, with 20 bases between. For the CDR3, the DNA is TGTGCCAGTAGTACCTCGGGGGCAGGGGAAGGAACTGAAGCTTTCTTT. Protein product: CASSTSGAGEGTEAFF.

The gene calls are TRBV9 and TRBJ1-6; D is undetermined. The V and J ends lost 3 bases and 5 bases respectively, with 15 bases between them. Germline lookup yields CDR1 SGDLS and CDR2 YYNGEE. The CDR3 has 16 residues. CDR3 protein: CASSAGRVLDNSPLHF. In nucleotides, the CDR3 is TGTGCCAGCAGCGCCGGTAGGGTTCTTGATAATTCACCCCTCCACTTT. The complete variable domain, with remaining parts taken from reference TRBV9 and TRBJ1-6, reads DSGVTQTPKHLITATGQRVTLRCSPRSGDLSVYWYQQSLDQGLQFLIQYYNGEERAKGNILERFSAQQFPDLHSELNLSSLELGDSALYFCASSAGRVLDNSPLHFGNGTRLTVT.

Only one count was recorded for this clone. This chain links TRBV6-5 with TRBJ2-1, with TRBD2 identical over 7 bases. Germline V gene data show CDR1 as MNHEY and CDR2 as SVGAGI. This CDR3 spans 13 amino acids. Germline trimming cut 6 bases from V and 6 bases from J; bases unmatched to any gene: 5. CDR3 region: CASRATSVNEQFF. As DNA, the CDR3 is TGTGCCAGCAGGGCCACTAGCGTCAATGAGCAGTTCTTC.

This chain uses TRBV28 with TRBJ1-1; perhaps TRBD1 as D (6 bases). The CDR3 sequence is 16 residues long. Trimming pared 5 bases from V and 7 bases from J, leaving 23 bases between. Germline V gene lookup returns CDR1 MDHEN and CDR2 SYDVKM. CDR3 loop: CASSRGGGGVVVEAFF. The CDR3 DNA follows: TGTGCCAGCAGTCGAGGGGGTGGTGGGGTCGTGGTTGAAGCTTTCTTT.

This clone was picked up one time. This chain links TRBV7-9 with TRBJ1-1; D is undetermined. The V gene lost 3 bases and the J gene lost 4 bases, with 9 bases spanning the gap. The germline V gene has CDR1 SEHNR and CDR2 FQNEAQ (reference sequence). The CDR3 covers 13 residues. The CDR3 DNA follows: TGTGCCAGCAGCTTTTTTGGCCCCACTGAAGCTTTCTTT. Its translation is CASSFFGPTEAFF.

The rearrangement links TRBV4-2 to TRBJ1-3, with a possible D match to TRBD1 (6 bases). CDR3 length equals 14 residues. Germline CDR1 and CDR2: LGHNA and YNFKEQ. The ends were cut back, 6 bases at V and 2 bases at J, with 11 bases in the middle. The chain's CDR3 is CASRNRVTGNTIYF. The CDR3, as DNA: TGTGCCAGCAGAAACAGGGTTACTGGAAACACCATATATTTT.

This rearrangement joins TRBV4-2 to TRBJ2-7; 11 bases are shared with TRBD2. The junction had 8 bases not matched to a gene; V was cut back by 1 base and J by 0 bases. The germline V gene has CDR1 LGHNA and CDR2 YNFKEQ. The CDR3 is 18 amino acids. The CDR3 DNA follows: TGTGCCAGCAGCCAAGTTCTAGCGGGGGGCCAGAGCTCCTACGAGCAGTACTTC. Encoded protein: CASSQVLAGGQSSYEQYF.

This sequence joins TRBV19 and TRBJ2-5, with 7 bases lining up with TRBD1. This CDR3 has 14 residues. V was pared by 5 bases and J by 2 bases, with 5 bases of the junction left unmatched. The germline V gene has CDR1 LNHDA and CDR2 SQIVND (reference sequence). CDR3 bases: TGTGCCAGTAGTTCCAGACAGGGTCAAGAGACCCAGTACTTC. Translating gives CASSSRQGQETQYF.

This clone was counted a single time. The chain uses TRBV30 and TRBJ1-5; 8 positions match TRBD1. Unmatched junction bases numbered 10, after V lost 2 bases and J lost 7 bases. The CDR3 contains 15 residues. Germline V gene data show CDR1 as GTSNPN and CDR2 as SVGIG (reference sequence). Here the CDR3 reads CAWSPRDRRRQPQHF. In DNA form, the CDR3 reads TGTGCCTGGAGTCCCCGGGACAGGAGGCGACAGCCCCAGCATTTT.